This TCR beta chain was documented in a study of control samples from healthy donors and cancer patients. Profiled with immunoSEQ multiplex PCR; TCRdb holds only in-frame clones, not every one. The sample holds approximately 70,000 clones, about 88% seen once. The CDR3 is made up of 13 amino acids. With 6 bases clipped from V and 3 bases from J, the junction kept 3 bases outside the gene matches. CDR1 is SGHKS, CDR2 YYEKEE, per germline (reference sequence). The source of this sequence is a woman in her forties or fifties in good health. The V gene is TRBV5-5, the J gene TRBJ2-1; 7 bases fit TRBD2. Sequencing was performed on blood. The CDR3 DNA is TGTGCCAGCACGGGACTAAACTACAATGAGCAGTTCTTC. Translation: CASTGLNYNEQFF.